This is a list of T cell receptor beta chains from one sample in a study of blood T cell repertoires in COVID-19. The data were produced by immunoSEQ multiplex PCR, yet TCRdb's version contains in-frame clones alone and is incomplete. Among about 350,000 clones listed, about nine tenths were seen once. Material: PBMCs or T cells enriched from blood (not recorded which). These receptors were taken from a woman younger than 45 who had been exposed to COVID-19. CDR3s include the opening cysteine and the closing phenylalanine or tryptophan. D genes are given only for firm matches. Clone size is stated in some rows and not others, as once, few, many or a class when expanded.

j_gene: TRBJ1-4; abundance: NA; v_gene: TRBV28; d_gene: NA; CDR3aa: CASNRGSTNEKLFF; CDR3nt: TGTGCCAGCAACCGCGGCTCAACTAATGAAAAACTGTTTTTT
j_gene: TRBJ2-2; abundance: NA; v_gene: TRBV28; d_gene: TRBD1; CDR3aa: CASSPQGRGGELFF; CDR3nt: TGTGCCAGCAGTCCACAGGGGCGAGGCGGGGAGCTGTTTTTT
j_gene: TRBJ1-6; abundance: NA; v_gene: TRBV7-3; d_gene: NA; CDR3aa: CASSLEAGPLHF; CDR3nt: TGTGCCAGCAGCTTAGAGGCGGGCCCCCTCCACTTT
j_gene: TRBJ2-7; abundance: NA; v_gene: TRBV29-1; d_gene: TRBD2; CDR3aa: CSVASGQLSYEQYF; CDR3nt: TGCAGCGTTGCTAGCGGGCAACTCTCCTACGAGCAGTACTTC
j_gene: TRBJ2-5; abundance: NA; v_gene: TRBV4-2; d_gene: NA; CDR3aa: CASSQDSSFLETQYF; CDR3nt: TGTGCCAGCAGCCAAGATTCGAGTTTTCTGGAGACCCAGTACTTC
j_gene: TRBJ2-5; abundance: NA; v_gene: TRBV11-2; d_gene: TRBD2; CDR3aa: CASSLVGAGGETQYF; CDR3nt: TGTGCCAGCAGCTTAGTGGGAGCGGGAGGCGAGACCCAGTACTTC
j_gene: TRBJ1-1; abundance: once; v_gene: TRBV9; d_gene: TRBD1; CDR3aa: CASSVVDRGGTEAFF; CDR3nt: TGTGCCAGCAGCGTAGTGGACAGGGGGGGCACTGAAGCTTTCTTT
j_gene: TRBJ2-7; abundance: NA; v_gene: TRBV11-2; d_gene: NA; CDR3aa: CASSLVAPGEGWKSYEQYF; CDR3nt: TGTGCCAGCAGCTTAGTAGCGCCAGGGGAAGGATGGAAGTCCTACGAGCAGTACTTC
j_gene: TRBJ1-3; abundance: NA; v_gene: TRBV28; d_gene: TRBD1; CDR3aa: CASSFDRGDGNTIYF; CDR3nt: TGTGCCAGCAGTTTTGACAGGGGAGACGGAAACACCATATATTTT
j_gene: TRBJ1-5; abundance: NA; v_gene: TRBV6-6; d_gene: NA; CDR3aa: CASSYPGVGPDQPQHF; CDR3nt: TGTGCCAGCAGTTACCCGGGGGTTGGGCCAGATCAGCCCCAGCATTTT
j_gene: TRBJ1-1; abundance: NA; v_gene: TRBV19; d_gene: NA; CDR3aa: CASGAWGGGTEAFF; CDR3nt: TGTGCCAGTGGGGCTTGGGGGGGCGGAACTGAAGCTTTCTTT
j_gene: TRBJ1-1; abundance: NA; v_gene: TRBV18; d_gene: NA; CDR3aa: CASSPPKGAHTEAFF; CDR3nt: TGTGCCAGCTCACCACCGAAAGGGGCACACACTGAAGCTTTCTTT
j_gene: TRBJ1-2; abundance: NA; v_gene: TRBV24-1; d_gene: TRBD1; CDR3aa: CATSDPDRGYGYTF; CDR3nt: TGTGCCACCAGTGACCCGGACAGGGGATACGGCTACACCTTC
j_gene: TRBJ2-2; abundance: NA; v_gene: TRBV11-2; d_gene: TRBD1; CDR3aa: CASSADWTGIANTGELFF; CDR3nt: TGTGCCAGCAGCGCCGACTGGACAGGGATCGCGAACACCGGGGAGCTGTTTTTT
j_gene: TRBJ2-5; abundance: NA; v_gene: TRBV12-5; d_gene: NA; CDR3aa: CASGLVLTGETQYF; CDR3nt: TGTGCTAGTGGTTTGGTACTGACGGGAGAGACCCAGTACTTC
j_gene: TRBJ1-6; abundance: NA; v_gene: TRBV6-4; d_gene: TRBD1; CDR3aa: CASSKTTTGTNSPLHF; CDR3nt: TGTGCCAGCAGTAAAACCACGACAGGGACTAATTCACCCCTCCACTTT
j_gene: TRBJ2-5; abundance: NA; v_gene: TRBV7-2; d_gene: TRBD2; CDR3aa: CASSFFPLAGGGETQYF; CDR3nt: TGTGCCAGCAGCTTTTTCCCACTAGCGGGAGGAGGGGAGACCCAGTACTTC
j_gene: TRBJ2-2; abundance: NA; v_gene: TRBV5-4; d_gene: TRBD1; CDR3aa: CASSFRDRNTGELFF; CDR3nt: TGTGCCAGCAGCTTCCGGGACAGGAACACCGGGGAGCTGTTTTTT
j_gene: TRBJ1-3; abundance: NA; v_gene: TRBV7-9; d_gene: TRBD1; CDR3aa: CASSQRQGLGNTIYF; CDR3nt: TGTGCCAGCAGCCAGAGACAGGGACTTGGAAACACCATATATTTT
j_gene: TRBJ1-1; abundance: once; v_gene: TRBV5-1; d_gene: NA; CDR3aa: CASRLSSLMNTEAFF; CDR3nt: TGCGCCAGCAGATTGTCAAGCCTCATGAACACTGAAGCTTTCTTT
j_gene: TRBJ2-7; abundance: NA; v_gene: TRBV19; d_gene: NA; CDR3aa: CASSMSISSYEQYF; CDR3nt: TGTGCCAGTAGTATGAGTATTAGCTCCTACGAGCAGTACTTC
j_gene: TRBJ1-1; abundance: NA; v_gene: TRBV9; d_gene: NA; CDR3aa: CASSARGVDTEAFF; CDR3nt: TGTGCCAGCAGCGCCCGGGGGGTTGACACTGAAGCTTTCTTT
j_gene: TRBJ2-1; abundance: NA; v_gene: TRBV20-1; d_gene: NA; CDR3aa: CSASAGANEQFF; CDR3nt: TGCAGTGCTAGTGCAGGTGCCAATGAGCAGTTCTTC
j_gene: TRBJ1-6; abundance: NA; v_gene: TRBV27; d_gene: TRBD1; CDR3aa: CASSSDRAGTGGLEPLHF; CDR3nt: TGTGCCAGCAGTTCCGACAGGGCCGGGACAGGGGGCCTCGAGCCCCTCCACTTT
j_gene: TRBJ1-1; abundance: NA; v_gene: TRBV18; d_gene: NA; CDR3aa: CASSPRRDSEAFF; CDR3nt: TGTGCCAGCTCACCGAGGCGTGACAGTGAAGCTTTCTTT
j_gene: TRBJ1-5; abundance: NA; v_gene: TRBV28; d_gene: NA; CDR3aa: CASSLQGNQPQHF; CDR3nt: TGTGCCAGCAGTTTACAGGGTAATCAGCCCCAGCATTTT
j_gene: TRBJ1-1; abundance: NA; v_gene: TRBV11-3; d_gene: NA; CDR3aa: CASSEQGRAEAFF; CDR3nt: TGTGCCAGCAGCGAACAGGGTCGAGCTGAAGCTTTCTTT
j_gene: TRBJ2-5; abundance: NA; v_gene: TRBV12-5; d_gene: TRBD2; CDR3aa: CATGRASGMETQYF; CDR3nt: TGTGCTACTGGGAGGGCTAGCGGGATGGAGACCCAGTACTTC
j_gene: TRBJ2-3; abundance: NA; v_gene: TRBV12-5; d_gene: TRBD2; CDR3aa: CASGLSPGGTDTQYF; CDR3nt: TGTGCTAGTGGTTTGTCGCCGGGAGGTACAGATACGCAGTATTTT
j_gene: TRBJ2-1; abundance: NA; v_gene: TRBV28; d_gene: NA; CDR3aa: CASSWSWGDEQFF; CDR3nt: TGTGCCAGCAGTTGGTCCTGGGGCGATGAGCAGTTCTTC
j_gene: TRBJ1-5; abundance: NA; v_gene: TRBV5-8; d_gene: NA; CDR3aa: CASSGAHSNQPQHF; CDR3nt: TGTGCCAGTTCAGGTGCACATAGCAATCAGCCCCAGCATTTT
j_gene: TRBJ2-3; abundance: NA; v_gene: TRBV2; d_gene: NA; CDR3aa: CASSVSRVPTDTQYF; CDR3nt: TGTGCCAGCAGTGTAAGCAGGGTCCCCACAGATACGCAGTATTTT
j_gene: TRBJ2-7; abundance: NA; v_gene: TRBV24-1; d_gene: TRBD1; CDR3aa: CATSDATGGSSEQYF; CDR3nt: TGTGCCACCAGTGATGCGACAGGGGGGTCGAGTGAGCAGTACTTC
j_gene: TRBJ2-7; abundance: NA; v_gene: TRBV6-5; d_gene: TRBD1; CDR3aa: CASRDRGRHEQYF; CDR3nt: TGTGCCAGCAGAGACAGGGGGAGGCACGAGCAGTACTTC
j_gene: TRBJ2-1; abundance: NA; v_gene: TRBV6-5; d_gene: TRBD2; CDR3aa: CASSYKRAGHNSQFF; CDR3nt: TGTGCCAGCAGTTACAAGAGAGCGGGGCACAACTCCCAGTTCTTC
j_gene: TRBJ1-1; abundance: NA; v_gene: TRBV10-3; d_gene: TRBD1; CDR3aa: CAIRTQGADTEAFF; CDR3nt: TGTGCCATCAGAACACAGGGGGCGGACACTGAAGCTTTCTTT
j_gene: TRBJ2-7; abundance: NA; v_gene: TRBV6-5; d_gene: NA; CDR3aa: CASSIRDTYEQYF; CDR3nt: TGTGCCAGCAGTATAAGGGACACTTACGAGCAGTACTTC
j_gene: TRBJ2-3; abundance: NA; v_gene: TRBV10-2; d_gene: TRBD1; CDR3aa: CASSALPGTGDTDTQYF; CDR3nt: TGCGCCAGCAGTGCTTTACCTGGGACAGGGGACACAGATACGCAGTATTTT
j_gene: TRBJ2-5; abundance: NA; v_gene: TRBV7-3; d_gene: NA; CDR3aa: CASSSHIKETQYF; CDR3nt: TGTGCCAGCAGCTCGCACATAAAAGAGACCCAGTACTTC
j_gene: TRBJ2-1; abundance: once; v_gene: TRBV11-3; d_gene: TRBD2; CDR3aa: CASSSRTSEYYNEQFF; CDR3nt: TGTGCCAGCAGCTCCCGGACTAGCGAATACTACAATGAGCAGTTCTTC
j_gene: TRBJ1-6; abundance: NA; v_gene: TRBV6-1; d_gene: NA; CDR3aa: CASSEGFPGASPLHF; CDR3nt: TGTGCCAGCAGTGAAGGTTTCCCTGGGGCCTCACCCCTCCACTTT
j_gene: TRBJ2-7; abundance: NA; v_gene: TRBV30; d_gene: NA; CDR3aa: CAWSYPGGHLSYEQYF; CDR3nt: TGTGCCTGGAGTTATCCCGGAGGCCACCTTTCCTACGAGCAGTACTTC
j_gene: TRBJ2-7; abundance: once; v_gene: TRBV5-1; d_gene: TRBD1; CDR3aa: CASSPGGTGVIEQYF; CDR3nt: TGCGCCAGCAGCCCCGGGGGGACAGGGGTGATCGAGCAGTACTTC
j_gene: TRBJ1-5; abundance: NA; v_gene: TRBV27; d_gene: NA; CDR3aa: CASSQQYNQPQHF; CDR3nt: TGTGCCAGCAGCCAACAGTACAATCAGCCCCAGCATTTT
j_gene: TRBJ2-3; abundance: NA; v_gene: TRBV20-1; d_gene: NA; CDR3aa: CSAIEGSGTDTQYF; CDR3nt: TGCAGTGCTATTGAGGGGAGCGGTACAGATACGCAGTATTTT
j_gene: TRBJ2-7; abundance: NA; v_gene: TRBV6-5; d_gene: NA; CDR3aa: CASSPVGAYEQYF; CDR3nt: TGTGCCAGCAGCCCCGTGGGGGCGTACGAGCAGTACTTC